Sequencing of this T cell receptor (beta chain) was carried out in a study of cytomegalovirus exposure and HLA in healthy donors. Whole-study context: The Caucasian-associated ancestry cluster held over 80% of a few hundred genotyped donors. Whole-study findings and limits: Trimming of TCR beta V- and J-genes showed a link, identified in a later analysis, to a missense DCLRE1C variant. Segments of the TCR beta V type were, in most cases, productive about 90% or about 30% of the time in an earlier analysis.

Notes on this clone: Its target is unknown.

The PCR made use of 60 Vbeta and 13 Jbeta primers. TCRdb's copy holds only in-frame clones and misses some; the assay was immunoSEQ multiplex PCR. The table records approximately 220,000 clones, roughly 87% of them present only once. CDR3 length equals 17 residues. V lost 5 bases and J lost 6, with 25 bases in between. The germline V gene has CDR1 MDHEN and CDR2 SYDVKM. Despite likely unrecorded immune exposures, the donors were nominally healthy at the time of sampling. The chain combines TRBV28 with TRBJ1-2, with D possibly TRBD1 on 5 matching bases. This receptor was taken from a man aged 40-49 years in good health and CMV-seropositive. Sequencing was carried out using PBMCs. The CDR3 region is CASSLDSYTGGLDGYTF. The CDR3, as DNA: TGTGCCAGCAGTCTTGATTCTTACACAGGTGGGCTCGATGGCTACACCTTC.